The 13 T cell receptor beta chains given below trace back to one sample, sequenced in a study of blood T cells in healthy people across ages. A second PCR of roughly 7 to 11 cycles used a sample-barcoded 5' primer and a J-beta primer mix. One entry per CDR3 protein, called by TCRdb with MiXCR from the 5' RACE reads. The data show 540,000 or so distinct CDR3 sequences, around 24% seen once. This same sample was also part of a study on T cells of mothers and their children.

The sequencing input was blood. All receptors derive from a boy younger than 18 in good health.

This clonotype was seen more than once but under ten times. This rearrangement joins TRBV9 to TRBJ1-5, with a weak D call TRBD1 (5 bases). The V end lost 4 bases, the J end lost 2 bases, and 16 bases lay between the germline ends. This CDR3 is 16 amino acids long. Germline CDR1 is SGDLS and CDR2 is YYNGEE. The CDR3 coding sequence is TGTGCCAGCAGCTCTAGCGGGGGTAGGGGCAATCAGCCCCAGCATTTT. It yields the protein CASSSSGGRGNQPQHF.

This sequence joins TRBV15 and TRBJ1-2, with TRBD1 as a possible D gene (6 bases). This CDR3 has 13 amino acids. V lost 0 bases to trimming and J lost 6 bases, with 8 bases between them. Per the germline V gene, CDR1 is LNHNV and CDR2 is YYDKDF (reference sequence). CDR3 DNA: TGTGCCACCAGCAGAGAGGAGGGGGATGGCTACACCTTC. Its translation is CATSREEGDGYTF. Full variable domain (outside the CDR3, taken from reference TRBV15 and TRBJ1-2): DAMVIQNPRYQVTQFGKPVTLSCSQTLNHNVMYWYQQKSSQAPKLLFHYYDKDFNNEADTPDNFQSRRPNTSFCFLDIRSPGLGDTAMYLCATSREEGDGYTFGSGTRLTVV.

In this sample, this clonotype turned up a few times. The rearrangement links TRBV9 to TRBJ1-2; D may be TRBD1 (5 bases). Germline CDR1 and CDR2: SGDLS and YYNGEE. Trimming left V 2 bases short and J 6 bases short, with 14 bases between. The CDR3 sequence is 14 residues long. The CDR3 loop reads CASSVDTTRDGYTF. CDR3 DNA: TGTGCCAGCAGCGTGGACACCACAAGGGATGGCTACACCTTC.

CDR3 protein: CASSPRDRGPYEQFF. Written as DNA, the CDR3 is TGTGCCAGCAGTCCTCGGGACAGGGGGCCCTATGAGCAGTTCTTC. The chain has TRBV6-5 and TRBJ2-1; 12 positions match TRBD1. CDR1 MNHEY and CDR2 SVGAGI come from the germline V gene. J gave up 8 bases and V 5 bases, and 7 bases lay outside the gene matches. There are 15 residues in the CDR3.

This clonotype was seen a few times. V is TRBV5-1 and J is TRBJ1-2; D possibly corresponds to TRBD1 (5 bases). Trimming cost V 5 bases and J 4 bases, with 15 bases left between them. The length of the CDR3 is 14 residues. Looked up from germline, CDR1 is SGHRS and CDR2 is YFSETQ. The CDR3 nucleotides are TGCGCCAGCAGTTCCCTCGAGGGGCTCTATGGCTACACCTTC. Its translation is CASSSLEGLYGYTF.

This clonotype was observed a few times. The J gene is TRBJ2-5, the V gene TRBV29-1, with 7 bases identical to TRBD1. The end of the DNA fits TRBJ2-7 better, so the J call may be wrong. This CDR3 has 15 residues. CDR1 and CDR2 (germline): SQVTM, ANQGSEA. The CDR3 loop is CSVESGRGSSYEQYF. Here the CDR3 DNA reads TGCAGCGTTGAATCGGGCAGGGGGAGCTCCTACGAGCAGTACTTC.

This clonotype appeared many times. The gene calls are TRBV9 and TRBJ1-4; TRBD1 agrees at 10 bases. V lost 4 bases and J lost 5; bases outside the gene matches: 2. This CDR3 comprises 14 residues. The germline gives CDR1 SGDLS, CDR2 YYNGEE. The CDR3 is CASSRTGGNEKLFF. CDR3 bases: TGTGCCAGCAGCCGGACAGGGGGGAATGAAAAACTGTTTTTT.

This clonotype was seen a handful of times. The chain is built from TRBV12-3 or TRBV12-4 and TRBJ1-4; tentatively, D is TRBD1 (5 bases). Trimming shortened V by 3 bases and J by 6 bases, and 23 bases separated the two germline ends. The CDR3 is 18 amino acids. DNA of the CDR3: TGTGCCAGCAGTTTGGTCCGCTTGGCAGGGAGGCCCCATGAAAAACTGTTTTTT. Translation gives CASSLVRLAGRPHEKLFF.

V is TRBV2 and J is TRBJ2-2; 11 bases align to TRBD2. The germline CDR1 and CDR2 sequences are SNHLY and FYNNEI. The V segment lost 2 bases and the J segment 6 bases; nucleotides outside the gene matches: 8. This CDR3 spans 17 amino acids. CDR3 residues: CASSELKGLAVSGELFF. CDR3 bases: TGTGCCAGCAGTGAATTAAAGGGACTAGCGGTATCCGGGGAGCTGTTTTTT.

The chain is built from TRBV7-3 and TRBJ2-5; D is unclear. The DNA end lines up better with TRBJ2-7; the J call may be wrong. Per the germline V gene, CDR1 is SGHTA and CDR2 is FQGTGA. CDR3 length: 13 residues. The CDR3 DNA reads TGTGCCAGCAGCTCGCTCTCTGGGTCCGAGCAGTACTTC. Translated: CASSSLSGSEQYF.

The V gene is TRBV20-1, the J gene TRBJ2-7; D is unresolved. This CDR3 is built from 12 residues. The V gene's germline CDR1 is DFQATT and CDR2 SNEGSKA (reference sequence). V was clipped by 5 bases and J by 1 base, with 9 bases between them. CDR3 coding DNA: TGCAGTGCTCACACTTATTCCTACGAGCAGTACTTC. Its protein is CSAHTYSYEQYF.

The J gene is TRBJ1-1, the V gene TRBV6-1; TRBD1 aligns across 9 bases. Germline CDR1 reads MNHNS; CDR2 reads SASEGT. This CDR3 is 16 amino acids long. The ends lost 2 bases at V and 5 bases at J; junction bases unmatched: 9. The CDR3 sequence: CASSELLWTGETEAFF. In DNA form, the CDR3 reads TGTGCCAGCAGTGAATTGCTCTGGACAGGGGAGACTGAAGCTTTCTTT.

This clonotype was counted many times. The rearrangement links TRBV7-2 to TRBJ1-5; D is unresolved. Germline CDR1 is SGHTA and CDR2 is FQGNSA. The CDR3 covers 14 residues. The germline V and J ends were trimmed by 1 base and 0 bases, with 4 bases remaining between them. CDR3 in DNA: TGTGCCAGCAGCTTAGGAAATAGCAATCAGCCCCAGCATTTT. Translating it yields CASSLGNSNQPQHF.